The clone carrying this TCR beta chain was detected once. This sample was taken from a study of blood T cell repertoires in COVID-19. Study-level information: Sites in the United States, Italy and Spain provided acute and convalescent COVID-19 samples. Sources were T cells, B-cell-depleted T cells, or PBMCs; the material itself was cDNA or gDNA.

Only in-frame clones appear in the TCRdb table, and some are missing; sequencing was by immunoSEQ multiplex PCR. The sample shows about 230,000 clones, roughly 88% of them seen only once. The CDR3 totals 17 residues. Germline CDR1 reads LGHDT; CDR2 reads YNNKEL (reference sequence). The junction had 9 bases not matched to a gene; V was cut back by 3 bases and J by 5 bases. Sequenced input: peripheral blood. The sequence came from a woman in her thirties or forties who had recovered from COVID-19. This chain connects TRBV3-1 (or the pseudogene TRBV3-2) to TRBJ2-5, with TRBD2 matching 13 bases. CDR3 nucleotides: TGTGCCAGCAGCCAGCGGACTAGCGGGGGCCCTTGGGAGACCCAGTACTTC. It translates to CASSQRTSGGPWETQYF.